This passage covers 13 T cell receptor beta chains from one sample sequenced in a study of siplizumab effects on memory and regulatory T cells. This table comes from immunoSEQ multiplex PCR, and its TCRdb copy is limited to in-frame clones, with some not included. The table shows 70,000 to 90,000 clones, with 75% to 90% occurring only once. The sample comprised CD4+ T cells sorted from blood. The source is a human donor in good health.

The rearrangement uses TRBV29-1 and TRBJ1-1; 12 bases are shared with TRBD1. The CDR3 contains 16 residues. Trimming removed 7 bases from V and 0 bases from J; junction bases left unmatched: 9. Germline CDR1 reads SQVTM; CDR2 reads ANQGSEA. This chain's CDR3 is CSGGTGGLGMNTEAFF. CDR3 nucleotide sequence: TGCAGCGGCGGGACAGGGGGCCTAGGGATGAACACTGAAGCTTTCTTT.

CDR3 region: CASSFGGDSNQPQHF. The CDR3 nucleotides read TGTGCCAGCAGTTTCGGGGGCGATAGCAATCAGCCCCAGCATTTT. The chain links TRBV28 to TRBJ1-5, with D tentatively TRBD1 (6 bases). The CDR3 sequence is 15 residues long. With 3 bases removed from V and 0 bases from J, the gap between germline ends came to 9 bases. Germline lookup yields CDR1 MDHEN and CDR2 SYDVKM.

The genes are TRBV28 and TRBJ1-2; D possibly corresponds to TRBD1 (6 bases). Germline CDR1 is MDHEN and CDR2 is SYDVKM. This CDR3 comprises 12 residues. V lost 6 bases to trimming and J lost 7 bases, with 12 bases between them. CDR3 sequence reads: CASRVQGAGYTF. The CDR3 coding sequence is TGTGCCAGCAGGGTACAGGGCGCTGGCTACACCTTC.

This clone has just one count. This chain connects TRBV28 to TRBJ2-5; 7 bases fit TRBD1. The germline gives CDR1 MDHEN, CDR2 SYDVKM. This CDR3 is built from 14 residues. Trimming took 6 bases from V and 5 from J; bases not matched to a gene: 9. The CDR3 DNA is TGTGCCAGCAGAAAACAGGGGTCACGGGAGACCCAGTACTTC. Translation gives CASRKQGSRETQYF. Full variable domain (missing parts from reference TRBV28 and TRBJ2-5): DVKVTQSSRYLVKRTGEKVFLECVQDMDHENMFWYRQDPGLGLRLIYFSYDVKMKEKGDIPEGYSVSREKKERFSLILESASTNQTSMYLCASRKQGSRETQYFGPGTRLLVL.

This sequence joins TRBV18 and TRBJ2-3; D gene unclear. Germline V gene lookup returns CDR1 KGHSH and CDR2 LQKENI. The CDR3 has 14 residues. Trimming cost V 1 base and J 1 base, with 6 bases left between them. CDR3 sequence: CASSPRSGTDTQYF. The DNA for the CDR3 is TGTGCCAGCTCACCACGGAGCGGCACAGATACGCAGTATTTT.

This chain links TRBV18 with TRBJ1-1, with D possibly matching TRBD1 (5 bases). The CDR3 consists of 14 residues. Trimming cost V 1 base and J 1 base, with 7 bases left between them. CDR1 and CDR2 (germline): KGHSH, LQKENI. The CDR3 coding sequence is TGTGCCAGCTCACCACGGGGGGGGAACACTGAAGCTTTCTTT. This codes for CASSPRGGNTEAFF.

In DNA, the CDR3 is TGTGCCAGCAGGGGAACGGGAAGCTCCTACAATGAGCAGTTCTTC. Its translation is CASRGTGSSYNEQFF. The chain is built from TRBV4-2 and TRBJ2-1; a possible D gene is TRBD2 (5 bases). Germline CDR1 and CDR2: LGHNA and YNFKEQ. The CDR3 totals 15 residues. V was clipped by 6 bases and J by 0 bases, with 12 bases between them.

This chain uses TRBV30 with TRBJ2-4; D not resolved. Per the germline V gene, CDR1 is GTSNPN and CDR2 is SVGIG (reference sequence). Trimming left V 3 bases short and J 8 bases short, with 5 bases between. This CDR3 contains 10 residues. CDR3: CAWRSDIQYF. In DNA, the CDR3 is TGTGCCTGGAGATCGGACATTCAGTACTTC.

The rearrangement joins TRBV19 to TRBJ2-3, with 11 bases matching TRBD2. V shed 6 bases, J shed 5 bases, and the junction held 7 bases outside the gene matches. The CDR3 runs to 15 residues. Germline V gene data show CDR1 as LNHDA and CDR2 as SQIVND (reference sequence). The CDR3 sequence: CASSMTSGTQDTQYF. CDR3 in DNA: TGTGCCAGTAGCATGACTAGCGGGACCCAAGATACGCAGTATTTT.

The rearrangement uses TRBV30 and TRBJ2-3, with D hard to call. Deletions cut 2 bases from V and 2 bases from J, with 11 bases between. The germline CDR1 and CDR2 sequences are GTSNPN and SVGIG (reference sequence). This CDR3 has 14 amino acids. CDR3 nucleotide sequence: TGTGCCTGGAGTATGAACAGAAACACAGATACGCAGTATTTT. Translating gives CAWSMNRNTDTQYF.

The V and J genes are TRBV7-2 and TRBJ2-7; 13 nucleotides align to TRBD2. The CDR3 extends over 18 amino acids. The V and J ends lost 4 bases and 0 bases, in that order; junction bases with no gene match: 9. The germline gives CDR1 SGHTA, CDR2 FQGNSA. DNA for the CDR3: TGTGCCAGCAGCTCACTAGCGGGAGGGATCGGGAGCTCCTACGAGCAGTACTTC. It is translated as CASSSLAGGIGSSYEQYF.

CDR3 sequence reads: CASSAGLAGRYNEQFF. CDR3 in DNA: TGCGCCAGCAGCGCGGGACTAGCGGGACGCTACAATGAGCAGTTCTTC. This chain links TRBV5-1 with TRBJ2-1; 13 nucleotides match TRBD2. Per germline, CDR1 SGHRS and CDR2 YFSETQ. The trim removed 4 bases at V and 3 bases at J, leaving 4 bases unmatched. The CDR3 has 16 residues.

This chain's CDR3 is CASSPFGNPRTSASDTQYF. In DNA form, the CDR3 reads TGTGCCAGCTCACCCTTTGGGAACCCCAGGACTAGCGCTTCAGATACGCAGTATTTT. J is TRBJ2-3 and V is TRBV18, with TRBD2 matching 9 bases. There are 19 residues in the CDR3. V shed 3 bases and J 4 bases; nucleotides not matched to a gene: 17. Germline-derived CDR1 and CDR2 are KGHSH and LQKENI.